This T cell receptor (beta chain) was sequenced during a study of blood T cell repertoires in COVID-19. The overall study: The cDNA or gDNA used as material had been derived from T cells, B-cell-depleted T cells, or PBMCs.

Two negative PCRs, clearance, or symptom resolution were required of recovered Cohort 3 donors. Study processing details: The assay estimated nucleated cells by amplifying reference gene primers. The data were produced by immunoSEQ multiplex PCR, yet TCRdb's version contains in-frame clones alone and is incomplete. V and J calls and clone size come straight from that table; D and trimming were deduced from the DNA. The sample has 250,000 to 300,000 clones, around 89% seen once. Germline CDR1 and CDR2: SGHRS and YFSETQ. This CDR3 contains 19 residues. V gave up 3 bases and J gave up 1 base, with 25 bases separating them.

The clonotype originates from a man aged 40-49 years who had recovered from COVID-19. Input material: PBMCs or T cells enriched from blood (not recorded which). V usage is TRBV5-1 and J usage is TRBJ1-2; D is perhaps TRBD1 (6 bases). CDR3 in DNA: TGCGCCAGCAGCTCCATCACCTCTCTACAGGGAGAGAATAACTATGGCTACACCTTC. It yields the protein CASSSITSLQGENNYGYTF.